Listed below are T cell receptor beta chains from one sample, sequenced in a study of blood T cell repertoires in COVID-19. This table comes from immunoSEQ multiplex PCR, and its TCRdb copy is limited to in-frame clones, with some not included. The data hold about 170,000 clones, with roughly 84% observed a single time. The sequenced sample was PBMCs or T cells enriched from blood (not recorded which). These receptors were obtained from a human donor with acute COVID-19. The donor label of this sample is uncertain. The CDR3 runs from the conserved cysteine through the conserved F or W. The D gene is left open where the match is weak. Clone size is not always given. Where it is, it says once, few, many or a class for expanded clones.

v_gene	abundance	j_gene	d_gene	CDR3nt	CDR3aa
TRBV4-2	NA	TRBJ2-1	TRBD1	TGTGCCAGCAGCCAAGTAGGCGGGACAGGTAACAATGAGCAGTTCTTC	CASSQVGGTGNNEQFF
TRBV10-3	NA	TRBJ1-1	TRBD1	TGTGCCATCAGTGAGGAACTACAGGGGAGCACTGAAGCTTTCTTT	CAISEELQGSTEAFF
TRBV10-3	NA	TRBJ2-5	TRBD2	TGTGCCATCAGTGAGGGGTCGGGGGGGCAAGAGACCCAGTACTTC	CAISEGSGGQETQYF
TRBV7-6	NA	TRBJ1-1	NA	TGTGCCAGCAGCTTAACAGGGTTGAACACTGAAGCTTTCTTT	CASSLTGLNTEAFF
TRBV2	NA	TRBJ1-5	TRBD1	TGTGCCAGCCGGCAAGAGGGGGCGCGGAATCAGCCCCAGCATTTT	CASRQEGARNQPQHF
TRBV5-3	few	TRBJ2-7	NA	TGTGCCAGAAGCTCACCGGACACTCCCAGCCCCTACGAGCAGTACTTC	CARSSPDTPSPYEQYF
TRBV6-6	few	TRBJ2-3	NA	TGTGCCAGCAGTTACTCCAGTGCAGATACGCAGTATTTT	CASSYSSADTQYF
TRBV30	NA	TRBJ1-2	NA	TGTGCCGGGCCTGACGGGGATGGCTACACCTTC	CAGPDGDGYTF
TRBV18	NA	TRBJ1-5	NA	TGTGCCAGCTCGCCGGACAGTAGCAATCAGCCCCAGCATTTT	CASSPDSSNQPQHF
TRBV6-5	once	TRBJ2-5	NA	TGTGCCAGCAGTTACTCGAGATCCCCAGAGACCCAGTACTTC	CASSYSRSPETQYF
TRBV7-2	NA	TRBJ1-5	TRBD1	TGTGCCAGCAGCCCGGCCCTACAGGGGGCGAATCAGCCCCAGCATTTT	CASSPALQGANQPQHF
TRBV27	NA	TRBJ2-1	NA	TGTGCCAGCAGTCCTACAGCCATTCCTGGGAATGAGCAGTTCTTC	CASSPTAIPGNEQFF
TRBV7-9	NA	TRBJ1-2	NA	TGTGCCAGCAGCCACGGACAGACCGACCCTTCCTATGGCTACACCTTC	CASSHGQTDPSYGYTF
TRBV19	NA	TRBJ1-5	NA	TGTGCCAGTAGTACCCAGGGGTATCAGCCCCAGCATTTT	CASSTQGYQPQHF
TRBV6-5	NA	TRBJ2-7	NA	TGTGCCAGCAGGCTAAACAGGGCCACCTACGAGCAGTACTTC	CASRLNRATYEQYF
TRBV10-3	NA	TRBJ1-1	NA	TGTGCCATCAGTGAGTCTCAGGTTAACACTGAAGCTTTCTTT	CAISESQVNTEAFF
TRBV3-1/TRBV3-2	NA	TRBJ2-3	TRBD2	TGTGCCAGCAGCCAACACAGCGGGGGGGGCACAGATACGCAGTATTTT	CASSQHSGGGTDTQYF
TRBV10-3	NA	TRBJ2-2	NA	TGTGCCATCTCTGGGGACTCGAACACCGGGGAGCTGTTTTTT	CAISGDSNTGELFF
TRBV30	once	TRBJ1-2	NA	TGTGCCTGGAGTGTACGAGGGCAGCTTGGCTACACCTTC	CAWSVRGQLGYTF
TRBV27	NA	TRBJ1-2	NA	TGTGCCAGCGGGCCTCAGAGATTCTATGGCTACACCTTC	CASGPQRFYGYTF
TRBV30	NA	TRBJ2-5	NA	TGTGCCTGGCGTGGAGCGCTTCAAGAGACCCAGTACTTC	CAWRGALQETQYF
TRBV5-1	NA	TRBJ2-1	NA	TGCGCCAGCAGCGGTGAGGTGGGTTTGTCTCGACTCAATGAGCAGTTCTTC	CASSGEVGLSRLNEQFF
TRBV5-1	NA	TRBJ1-4	TRBD1	TGCGCCAGCAGCGAAGGACAGGGAGGGTCTAATGAAAAACTGTTTTTT	CASSEGQGGSNEKLFF
TRBV7-9	NA	TRBJ1-2	NA	TGTGCCAGCACCGAGGGCCCCCAGGACCCTAACTATGGCTACACCTTC	CASTEGPQDPNYGYTF
TRBV12-3/TRBV12-4	NA	TRBJ2-3	NA	TGTGCCAGCAGTTTAGGTGGCACGGCGGGGTATTTT	CASSLGGTAGYF
TRBV21-1	NA	TRBJ2-3	NA	TGTGCCAGCAGCCCGCTCTTAGGGGCTAGCGGACACCCTAGCACAGATACGCAGTATTTT	CASSPLLGASGHPSTDTQYF
TRBV6-5	NA	TRBJ1-6	NA	TGTGCCAGCAGTCGACAGTTGATGGATTCACCCCTCCACTTT	CASSRQLMDSPLHF
TRBV9	NA	TRBJ2-2	TRBD2	TGTGCCAGCAGCGTAGAGCCAGCGGGGGGGCTAAACGGGGAGCTGTTTTTT	CASSVEPAGGLNGELFF
TRBV5-4	NA	TRBJ2-7	NA	TGTGCCAGCAGCACGCCGACAAGACCCTACGAGCAGTACTTC	CASSTPTRPYEQYF
TRBV19	NA	TRBJ1-1	TRBD1	TGTGCCAGTAGTATAGACGCTGCTAGGGCAGGGGGCACTGAAGCTTTCTTT	CASSIDAARAGGTEAFF
TRBV4-2	once	TRBJ1-1	TRBD1	TGTGCCAGCAGCCAACAGGGGGTTAGCACTGAAGCTTTCTTT	CASSQQGVSTEAFF
TRBV7-9	NA	TRBJ2-5	TRBD1	TGTGCCAGCAGCAAGGGGGCGGTTGAGACCCAGTACTTC	CASSKGAVETQYF
TRBV12-5	NA	TRBJ2-6	NA	TGTGCTAGTGGTTTATTTATCTCTGGGGCCAACGTCCTGACTTTC	CASGLFISGANVLTF
TRBV5-5	NA	TRBJ2-3	NA	TGTGCCAGCAGTGGGGGGACGTCCATAGATACGCAGTATTTT	CASSGGTSIDTQYF
TRBV11-1	NA	TRBJ2-7	TRBD1	TGTGCCAGCAGCTTAGTCGCAGGGGGCTACGAGCAGTACTTC	CASSLVAGGYEQYF
TRBV27	NA	TRBJ1-1	NA	TGTGCCAGCAGCCCCCCAGTACTTGAGGACACTGAAGCTTTCTTT	CASSPPVLEDTEAFF
TRBV24-1	NA	TRBJ2-1	TRBD2	TGTGCCACCAGTGATCCGGGACTAGCGGGGGGTAATGAGCAGTTCTTC	CATSDPGLAGGNEQFF
TRBV6-2/TRBV6-3	NA	TRBJ1-2	NA	TGTGCCAGCAGTTCAGGGGACTATGGCTACACCTTC	CASSSGDYGYTF
TRBV19	NA	TRBJ2-2	TRBD2	TGTGCCAGTAGTATTGGCGGGGGGCCAAAAGGGGAGCTGTTTTTT	CASSIGGGPKGELFF
TRBV24-1	once	TRBJ1-5	TRBD1	TGTGCCACCAGTGATAGGACAGGGGGCAATCAGCCCCAGCATTTT	CATSDRTGGNQPQHF
TRBV6-1	NA	TRBJ1-2	NA	TGTGCCAGCAGTGAAGGAGGATTGAGGGCGTTAAACTATGGCTACACCTTC	CASSEGGLRALNYGYTF
TRBV5-4	NA	TRBJ2-5	TRBD2	TGTGCCAGCAGCCAGGGACTAGCGGGCCGGAAGGAGACCCAGTACTTC	CASSQGLAGRKETQYF
TRBV18	NA	TRBJ2-7	NA	TGTGCCAGCTCACCACCGAACGAGGTCGGCGAGCAGTACTTC	CASSPPNEVGEQYF